This TCR beta chain was captured in a study of T cell repertoires in cytomegalovirus infection. At the level of the study: Used in the study were CMV epitopes, some recently identified and HLA-C-restricted, others well-studied and HLA-B-restricted. CMV infection plus the matching HLA type was flagged by public TCR beta signatures. General study points: Dominating the ex vivo response were TCR beta clonotypes that were CMV-specific and HLA-C-restricted.

Regarding this clonotype: The antigen is undetermined.

The CDR3 is 18 residues long. Germline assignment: CDR1 LNHDA and CDR2 SQIVND (reference sequence). The V end lost 0 bases, the J end lost 0 bases, and 15 bases lay between the germline ends. TCRdb re-called the reads through MiXCR, storing one row per CDR3 protein. The table records a few hundred thousand distinct CDR3 sequences, about 40% of them present only once. The material sequenced was cultured PBMCs, taken from culture after CMV antigen stimulation. The source of this sequence is a human donor in good health (CMV status not recorded). Some clones in this sample may be carry-over from other donors' samples. This chain links TRBV19 with TRBJ2-1, with a possible D match to TRBD2 (6 bases). The chain's CDR3 is CASSIDRGGKSSYNEQFF. The CDR3 nucleotides are TGTGCCAGTAGTATAGATCGAGGCGGGAAAAGCTCCTACAATGAGCAGTTCTTC.